This T cell receptor beta chain was sequenced in a study of blood T cell repertoires in COVID-19. The repertoire was sequenced with immunoSEQ multiplex PCR; TCRdb's copy has only in-frame clones and lacks some. The sample holds around 110,000 clones; 89% are singletons and the top ten take about 5.3%. CDR1 and CDR2 from the germline V gene are LGHNA and YSLEER. The V end lost 4 bases, the J end lost 4 bases, and 13 bases lay between the germline ends. The CDR3 covers 15 residues. The chain combines TRBV4-3 with TRBJ2-2; tentatively, D is TRBD2 (5 bases). Sequenced sample: peripheral blood. This clonotype was sampled from a man aged 35 to 55 with active or convalescent COVID-19. The CDR3 nucleotides read TGCGCCAGCAGCCCCCCAGCCGCGGGCACCGGGGAGCTGTTTTTT. It specifies CASSPPAAGTGELFF.